This T cell receptor beta chain originates from a study of cytomegalovirus exposure and HLA in healthy donors. The wider study: Early released data comprised 80 million to 90 million unique TCRs from HLA-typed donors. General study points: Roughly even sequencing depth across donors was the assumption behind the presence/absence analyses. Rarity held for most TCR sequences, but there were some public TCRs that occurred in many donors. In vitro experiments confirmed that three CMV-associated chains were specific for CMV antigens.

Turning to this clone: Its antigen is unidentified.

The PCR used 60 Vbeta and 13 Jbeta primers. Sequenced by immunoSEQ multiplex PCR; TCRdb stores in-frame clones only, minus some. The table lists about 140,000 clones, about 80% of them singletons, with 1.4% to 1.5% in the top ten. The ends were cut back, 2 bases at V and 8 bases at J, with 12 bases in the middle. The CDR3 covers 13 residues. The germline gives CDR1 MNHNY, CDR2 SVGAGI (reference sequence). The material sequenced was PBMCs. The receptor comes from a man younger than 40 in good health and CMV-seropositive. This chain connects TRBV6-6 to TRBJ1-1; D call uncertain. The CDR3 is CASSYGSNREAFF. The CDR3 nucleotides are TGTGCCAGCAGTTACGGTAGTAACCGGGAAGCTTTCTTT.